The source of this T cell receptor (beta chain) is a study of blood T cells in healthy people across ages. Study outcomes and limitations: Unsorted PBMCs prevented conclusive naive versus antigen-experienced comparison.

The CDR3 spans 16 residues. V shed 0 bases and J shed 6 bases, with 17 bases lying between them. In germline, CDR1 is MNHEY, CDR2 SVGAGI. Primers used in a second PCR of roughly 6 to 11 cycles were a sample-barcoded 5' primer and a J-beta primer mix. A tag from a template-switch adaptor with 12 random nucleotides marked each cDNA molecule. TCRdb reprocessed the 5' RACE reads via MiXCR and lists one record per CDR3 protein. The sample yields 1.8 million or so distinct CDR3 sequences, about 39% seen once. Concerning this clonotype: What it recognizes is unknown.

Donation came from healthy Caucasian individuals in Russia who were aged 6 to 90. The sequenced sample was blood. V usage is TRBV6-5 and J usage is TRBJ1-2; weak D call: TRBD1 (5 bases). This TCR was recovered from a human donor in good health. The CDR3 sequence: CASSYSIIPGFNGYTF. The CDR3 coding sequence is TGTGCCAGCAGTTACTCGATTATCCCAGGGTTTAATGGCTACACCTTC.